The 23 T cell receptor beta chains reported below all come from one sample, sequenced in a study of T-cell memory formation after mild COVID-19. TCRdb re-derived calls from the 5' RACE reads in MiXCR, one entry per CDR3 protein. The top ten clones hold about 21% of a sample with nearly 350,000 distinct CDR3 sequences, 10% to 15% of them seen once. The specimen was PBMCs or a T cell subset sorted from them (not recorded which). These receptors came from a man between 18 and 29 years old who had mild COVID-19 (a few samples of this study predate the infection). Cell type and time point are not known.

This clonotype was recorded a few times. The CDR3 DNA reads as TGCAGTGCTAGTACAGGTCAAGAGACCCAGTACTTC. The encoded protein is CSASTGQETQYF. The chain combines TRBV20-1 with TRBJ2-5; TRBD1 is a possible D gene (5 bases). The V end was cut by 3 bases, the J end by 2 bases, with 7 bases between. Germline-derived CDR1 and CDR2 are DFQATT and SNEGSKA (reference sequence). This CDR3 contains 12 residues.

The rearrangement links TRBV4-2 to TRBJ2-3; unclear D gene. V was pared by 0 bases and J by 4 bases, with 17 bases between. The germline gives CDR1 LGHNA, CDR2 YNFKEQ. The CDR3 has 17 amino acids. CDR3 residues: CASSQDRSPPGPDTQYF. The CDR3 region has the DNA TGTGCCAGCAGCCAAGATCGGTCCCCCCCCGGCCCAGATACGCAGTATTTT.

This chain uses TRBV4-1 with TRBJ2-5; TRBD2 agrees at 11 bases. V was pared by 4 bases and J by 4 bases, with 5 bases of the junction left unmatched. Looked up from germline, CDR1 is MGHRA and CDR2 is YSYEKL. The CDR3 loop spans 15 amino acids. The CDR3 loop reads CASSRPTSGRETQYF. The CDR3 bases are TGCGCCAGCAGCCGCCCTACTAGCGGGAGAGAGACCCAGTACTTC.

There are a few counts of this clonotype. The chain uses TRBV6-2 or TRBV6-3 and TRBJ1-2, with 9 nucleotides matching TRBD1. With 5 bases clipped from V and 4 bases from J, the junction kept 5 bases outside the gene matches. Per germline, CDR1 MNHEY and CDR2 SVGEGT. The CDR3 runs to 14 residues. CDR3 in DNA: TGTGCCAGCAGTCGAGGGACAGGGACCTATGGCTACACCTTC. Its protein is CASSRGTGTYGYTF.

The gene calls are TRBV9 and TRBJ2-1; 13 positions match TRBD2. There are 17 residues in the CDR3. Germline CDR1 is SGDLS and CDR2 is YYNGEE. J lost 0 bases, V lost 4 bases, and 4 bases had no gene match. This CDR3 is CASSRTSGGLSYNEQFF. CDR3 DNA sequence: TGTGCCAGCAGCCGGACTAGCGGGGGCCTCTCCTACAATGAGCAGTTCTTC.

This sequence joins TRBV4-3 and TRBJ2-7; no definite D call. V was shortened by 1 base and J by 2 bases, with 9 bases between the two germline ends. Germline V gives CDR1 LGHNA, CDR2 YSLEER. This CDR3 spans 14 amino acids. The CDR3 sequence: CASSQGEATYEQYF. For the CDR3, the DNA is TGCGCCAGCAGCCAAGGGGAAGCGACCTACGAGCAGTACTTC.

This clonotype was picked up a small number of times. The chain employs TRBV12-3 or TRBV12-4 and TRBJ1-4; TRBD1 agrees at 8 bases. The CDR3 is 14 amino acids. V shed 5 bases and J 7 bases; nucleotides not matched to a gene: 6. Here the CDR3 reads CASSLGTGIEKLFF. The CDR3 DNA reads TGTGCCAGCAGTCTTGGGACAGGTATTGAAAAACTGTTTTTT.

This clonotype has more than one count but fewer than ten. The chain uses TRBV20-1 and TRBJ2-5, with D uncertain. This CDR3 is 13 amino acids long. Germline V CDR1 and CDR2: DFQATT, SNEGSKA (reference sequence). V was shortened by 1 base and J by 5 bases, with 11 bases between the two germline ends. The CDR3 loop is CSARGGFGETQYF. The CDR3 DNA reads as TGCAGTGCTAGAGGGGGTTTTGGGGAGACCCAGTACTTC.

This clonotype was detected only a few times. This chain uses TRBV5-1 with TRBJ2-5, with D maybe TRBD1 (6 bases). From germline, CDR1 is SGHRS and CDR2 YFSETQ. This CDR3 has 15 residues. Trimming stripped 4 bases from V and 6 bases from J, with 19 bases between. The CDR3 is CASSPATGQSQTQYF. The CDR3 nucleotides are TGCGCCAGCAGCCCTGCGACAGGACAATCCCAGACCCAGTACTTC.

The chain recombines TRBV10-3 with TRBJ2-2, with D perhaps TRBD2 (6 bases). The CDR3 totals 14 residues. The germline gives CDR1 ENHRY, CDR2 SYGVKD. V gave up 7 bases and J gave up 6 bases, with 15 bases separating them. CDR3: CAITRQWGAGELFF. The CDR3 DNA reads TGTGCCATCACCCGGCAGTGGGGGGCCGGGGAGCTGTTTTTT.

The table lists this clonotype with a few counts. CDR3 in DNA: TGTGCCAGCAGTTTAGGAGGTTCAGGGACGCCAACTGAAGCTTTCTTT. Protein: CASSLGGSGTPTEAFF. This sequence joins TRBV12-3 or TRBV12-4 and TRBJ1-1, with D possibly being TRBD1 (5 bases). This CDR3 has 16 residues. The germline V and J ends were trimmed by 1 base and 5 bases, with 17 bases remaining between them.

Many counts were recorded for this clonotype. The genes are TRBV27 and TRBJ1-2; D possibly corresponds to TRBD1 (5 bases). V shed 2 bases and J shed 8 bases, with 18 bases lying between them. This CDR3 is built from 15 residues. Germline V lookup: CDR1 MNHEY, CDR2 SMNVEV (reference sequence). DNA for the CDR3: TGTGCCAGCAGTTTACAAGCGCGGGGCCCGGAGGGCTACACCTTC. Protein product: CASSLQARGPEGYTF.

This chain uses TRBV7-2 with TRBJ2-7; either TRBD1 or TRBD2 may fit D (7 bases each). V was shortened by 5 bases and J by 5 bases, with 10 bases between the two germline ends. CDR1 and CDR2 from the germline V gene are SGHTA and FQGNSA. The CDR3 runs 12 residues. CDR3 in amino acids: CASSPGGDEQYV. In nucleotides, the CDR3 is TGTGCCAGCAGCCCAGGGGGGGACGAGCAGTACGTC.

This clonotype was recorded a few times. The CDR3 bases are TGTGCCAGCAGCCCCGAGGGCACGGGAGTCAAAAACATTCAGTACTTC. Translation gives CASSPEGTGVKNIQYF. V gene TRBV9 combines with J gene TRBJ2-4, with D perhaps matching TRBD2 (6 bases). The germline V gene has CDR1 SGDLS and CDR2 YYNGEE. This CDR3 has 16 amino acids. The V and J ends lost 4 bases and 3 bases respectively, with 17 bases between them.

The chain employs TRBV5-4 and TRBJ1-2; the D gene is possibly TRBD1 (5 bases). Germline V gene sequence: CDR1 SGHNT, CDR2 YYREEE (reference sequence). This CDR3 has 15 amino acids. The ends were cut back, 0 bases at V and 4 bases at J, with 13 bases in the middle. DNA for the CDR3: TGTGCCAGCAGCTTGGGCAGGGACTCCTCCTATGGCTACACCTTC. Translating gives CASSLGRDSSYGYTF. Full variable domain (remainder filled in from reference TRBV5-4 and TRBJ1-2): ETGVTQSPTHLIKTRGQQVTLRCSSQSGHNTVSWYQQALGQGPQFIFQYYREEENGRGNFPPRFSGLQFPNYSSELNVNALELDDSALYLCASSLGRDSSYGYTFGSGTRLTVV.

This chain uses TRBV19 with TRBJ2-2; D is ambiguous. Deletions cut 1 base from V and 7 bases from J, with 7 bases between. In germline, CDR1 is LNHDA, CDR2 SQIVND (reference sequence). CDR3 size: 13 residues. The CDR3 bases are TGTGCCAGTAGTATAGTACCGGGCGGGGAGCTGTTTTTT. This gives the protein CASSIVPGGELFF.

This clonotype was seen only a few times. The chain has TRBV20-1 and TRBJ2-5; the match to TRBD2 covers 10 bases. J lost 2 bases, V lost 4 bases, and 7 bases had no gene match. CDR1 is DFQATT, CDR2 SNEGSKA, per germline (reference sequence). The CDR3 runs to 15 residues. CDR3: CSATPLAGIQETQYF. The CDR3 coding sequence is TGCAGTGCTACGCCACTAGCGGGGATACAAGAGACCCAGTACTTC.

This clonotype was found a few times. This chain joins TRBV12-5 and TRBJ2-1; D unresolved. Germline lookup yields CDR1 LGHNT and CDR2 FRNRAP. The CDR3 sequence is 14 residues long. V gave up 3 bases and J gave up 4 bases, with 10 bases separating them. The CDR3 sequence is CASGFRWEYNEQFF. Here the CDR3 DNA reads TGTGCTAGTGGTTTTCGGTGGGAATACAATGAGCAGTTCTTC.

This clonotype was counted a few times. This chain uses TRBV5-8 with TRBJ1-5, with D maybe TRBD1 (5 bases). CDR1 and CDR2 (germline): SGHTS, YDEGEE. The CDR3 is 16 residues long. Trimming stripped 4 bases from V and 0 bases from J, with 14 bases between. CDR3 amino acids: CASSMPGLYSNQPQHF. CDR3 DNA: TGTGCCAGCAGCATGCCGGGACTATATAGCAATCAGCCCCAGCATTTT.

The sample holds many counts of this clonotype. The chain uses TRBV4-3 and TRBJ2-7, with no clear D. Germline V gene data show CDR1 as LGHNA and CDR2 as YSLEER. The CDR3 loop spans 11 amino acids. The V gene lost 0 bases and the J gene lost 5 bases, with 2 bases spanning the gap. CDR3 in amino acids: CASSQDDEQYV. CDR3 DNA sequence: TGCGCCAGCAGCCAAGACGACGAGCAGTACGTC.

The chain has TRBV5-1 and TRBJ1-1; 8 nucleotides align to TRBD1. CDR1 SGHRS and CDR2 YFSETQ come from the germline V gene. The trim removed 4 bases at V and 0 bases at J, leaving 8 bases unmatched. CDR3 length equals 16 residues. The CDR3 region has the DNA TGCGCCAGCAGCCCGGAACAGGGGGGACTGAACACTGAAGCTTTCTTT. It is translated as CASSPEQGGLNTEAFF.

This clonotype has only a few counts. This chain uses TRBV7-2 with TRBJ1-2; possible D gene TRBD1, 6 bases. The CDR3 loop spans 13 amino acids. V lost 3 bases and J 6 bases, leaving 11 bases between the germline ends. Germline CDR1 SGHTA, CDR2 FQGNSA. The CDR3 here is CASSLGRGNGYTF. CDR3 bases: TGTGCCAGCAGCTTGGGCAGGGGAAATGGCTACACCTTC.

This clonotype was seen a handful of times. This rearrangement joins TRBV6-6 to TRBJ1-3; D is possibly TRBD1 (5 bases). The CDR3 is made up of 16 amino acids. Trimming removed 1 base at V and 0 bases at J, with 10 bases between. Per the germline V gene, CDR1 is MNHNY and CDR2 is SVGAGI (reference sequence). The CDR3, as DNA: TGTGCCAGCAGTTACTGGGGCGTAGACTCTGGAAACACCATATATTTT. Translating it yields CASSYWGVDSGNTIYF.